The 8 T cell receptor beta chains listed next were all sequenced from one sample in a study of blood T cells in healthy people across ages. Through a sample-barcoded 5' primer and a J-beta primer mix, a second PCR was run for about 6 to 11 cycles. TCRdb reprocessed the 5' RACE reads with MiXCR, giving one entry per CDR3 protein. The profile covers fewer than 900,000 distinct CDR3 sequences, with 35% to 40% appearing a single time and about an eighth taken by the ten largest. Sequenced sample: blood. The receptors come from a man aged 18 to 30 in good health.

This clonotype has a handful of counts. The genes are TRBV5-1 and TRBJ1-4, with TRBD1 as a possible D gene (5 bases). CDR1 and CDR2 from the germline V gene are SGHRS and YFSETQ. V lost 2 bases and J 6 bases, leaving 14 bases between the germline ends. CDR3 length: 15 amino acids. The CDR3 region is CASSFGAGSDEKLFF. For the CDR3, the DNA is TGCGCCAGCAGCTTTGGAGCAGGGTCTGATGAAAAACTGTTTTTT.

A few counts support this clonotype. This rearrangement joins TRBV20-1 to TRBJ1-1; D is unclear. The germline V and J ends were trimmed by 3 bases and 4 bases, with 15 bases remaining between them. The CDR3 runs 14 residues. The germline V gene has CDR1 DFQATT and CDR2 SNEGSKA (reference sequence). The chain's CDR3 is CSARKQRLVTEAFF. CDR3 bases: TGCAGTGCTAGGAAGCAAAGGCTAGTCACTGAAGCTTTCTTT.

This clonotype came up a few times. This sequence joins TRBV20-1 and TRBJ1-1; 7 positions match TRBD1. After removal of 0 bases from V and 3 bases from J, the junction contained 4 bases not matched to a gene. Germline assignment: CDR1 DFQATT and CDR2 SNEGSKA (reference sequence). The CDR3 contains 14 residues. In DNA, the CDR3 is TGCAGTGCTAGAGATCAGGGGGTGGACACTGAAGCTTTCTTT. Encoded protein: CSARDQGVDTEAFF.

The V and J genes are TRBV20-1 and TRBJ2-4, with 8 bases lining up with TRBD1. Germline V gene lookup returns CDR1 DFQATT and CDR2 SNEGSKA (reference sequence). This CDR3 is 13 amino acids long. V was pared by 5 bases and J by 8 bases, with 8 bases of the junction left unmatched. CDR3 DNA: TGCAGTGCTGGACAGGGAATCGCGGACATTCAGTACTTC. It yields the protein CSAGQGIADIQYF.

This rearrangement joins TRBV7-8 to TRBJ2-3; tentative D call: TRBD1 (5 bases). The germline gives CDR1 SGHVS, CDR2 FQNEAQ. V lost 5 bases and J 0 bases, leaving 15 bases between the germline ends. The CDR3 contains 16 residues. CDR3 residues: CASSLSDSYSTDTQYF. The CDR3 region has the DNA TGTGCCAGCAGCCTTTCCGACAGTTATAGCACAGATACGCAGTATTTT. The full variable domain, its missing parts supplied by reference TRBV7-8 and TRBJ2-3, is GAGVSQSPRYKVAKRGQDVALRCDPISGHVSLFWYQQALGQGPEFLTYFQNEAQLDKSGLPSDRFFAERPEGSVSTLKIQRTQQEDSAVYLCASSLSDSYSTDTQYFGPGTRLTVL.

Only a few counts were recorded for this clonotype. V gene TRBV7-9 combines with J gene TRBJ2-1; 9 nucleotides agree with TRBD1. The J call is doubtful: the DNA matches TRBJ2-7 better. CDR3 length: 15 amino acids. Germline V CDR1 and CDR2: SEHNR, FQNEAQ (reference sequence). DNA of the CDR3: TGTGCCAGCAGCCCTGGGACAGGGATCTACAATGAGCAGTACTTC. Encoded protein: CASSPGTGIYNEQYF.

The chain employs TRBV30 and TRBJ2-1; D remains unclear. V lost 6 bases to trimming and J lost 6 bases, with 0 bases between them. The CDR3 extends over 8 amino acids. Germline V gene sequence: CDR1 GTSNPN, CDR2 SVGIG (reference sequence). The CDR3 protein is CACNEQFF. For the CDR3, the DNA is TGTGCCTGCAATGAGCAGTTCTTC.

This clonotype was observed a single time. The CDR3 bases are TGCGCCAGCAGCTTGGTTTTTAGGCCCTACAATGAGCAGTTCTTC. Protein product: CASSLVFRPYNEQFF. V gene TRBV5-1 combines with J gene TRBJ2-1; D unresolved. This CDR3 contains 15 residues. Germline CDR1 and CDR2: SGHRS and YFSETQ. V was shortened by 0 bases and J by 2 bases, with 9 bases between the two germline ends.